The source of this TCR beta chain is a study of regulatory T cells in long-lasting Graves disease. This CDR3 is built from 14 residues. The germline gives CDR1 LNHDA, CDR2 SQIVND (reference sequence). The V end lost 6 bases, the J end lost 0 bases, and 9 bases lay between the germline ends. Arm-PCR of CDR3 regions and iRepertoire HTBI primers were the basis on which TCR beta libraries were built. TCRdb re-analysed the multiplex PCR reads in MiXCR, keeping a single row per CDR3 protein. The repertoire consists of hundreds of thousands of distinct CDR3 sequences, with roughly 20% occurring once and the leading ten covering about 7.8%. This clonotype was observed a handful of times. The antigen is not known. General study points: More public clonotypes were shared by persistent patients (2,741) than by new patients (roughly 1,000). Persistent cases of Graves' showed reduced TCR diversity relative to newly diagnosed patients. TRBV28, TRBJ1-2 and TRBJ2-5 were segments that persistent disease favored.

Time point in this sample: persistent/refractory GD, antithyroid drugs over 5 years with positive TRAb. There was RNA extracted from PBMCs, and the TCR library was made from it. The authors drew patients from an endocrinology department in Xi'an, China. The sequence came from a female donor with Graves disease. This sequence joins TRBV19 and TRBJ1-5, with D unresolved. The sequencing used peripheral blood mononuclear cells (PBMCs), collected when the disease was refractory, from a patient treated with antithyroid drugs. CDR3 bases: TGTGCCAGTAGCATGGGGATTAGCAATCAGCCCCAGCATTTT. Protein sequence: CASSMGISNQPQHF.